What follows are 28 T cell receptor beta chains derived from one specimen sequenced in a study of blood T cell repertoires in COVID-19. Only in-frame clones appear in the TCRdb table, and some are missing; sequencing was by immunoSEQ multiplex PCR. The repertoire holds roughly 100,000 clones, about 80% seen once, with about 27% in the top ten. Sequenced: peripheral blood. The receptors derive from a man in his 60s with acute or convalescent COVID-19.

This clone has a handful of counts. The sample contains more than one DNA sequence encoding this CDR3. J is TRBJ2-2 and V is TRBV14; TRBD1 is a possible D gene (7 bases). The CDR3 has 15 amino acids. The germline V and J ends were trimmed by 2 bases and 8 bases, with 15 bases remaining between them. Germline V CDR1 and CDR2: SGHDN, FVKESK. The CDR3 region has the DNA TGTGCCAGCAGCCAACGACAGGGCGGGACTGGGGAGCTGTTTTTT. Translating it yields CASSQRQGGTGELFF.

The rearrangement links TRBV20-1 to TRBJ2-2; TRBD1 aligns across 11 bases. The germline V gene encodes CDR1 DFQATT and CDR2 SNEGSKA (reference sequence). V lost 3 bases, J lost 6 bases, and 6 bases stayed unmatched. The CDR3 has 15 residues. The CDR3 nucleotides are TGCAGTGCTAGTTCTGGACAGGGGGCTCCCGGGGAGCTGTTTTTT. This gives the protein CSASSGQGAPGELFF.

The chain links TRBV24-1 to TRBJ2-7; TRBD2 matches 7 bases. Germline CDR1 is KGHDR and CDR2 is SFDVKD. The V gene end was trimmed by 4 bases and the J gene end by 0 bases; junction bases not matched to a gene: 14. CDR3 length equals 18 residues. The DNA of the CDR3 is TGTGCCACCAGTGACCTCGGACTAGTCGGTAAGGGCTCCTACGAGCAGTACGTC. Its protein is CATSDLGLVGKGSYEQYV.

This rearrangement joins TRBV10-2 to TRBJ1-6; D possibly corresponds to TRBD1 (5 bases). Germline loops: CDR1 WSHSY, CDR2 SAAADI. The CDR3 has 17 residues. Trimming cost V 4 bases and J 2 bases, with 15 bases left between them. This CDR3 is CASSAILGEAYNSPLHF. The CDR3 DNA sequence: TGCGCCAGCAGTGCTATACTAGGGGAGGCCTATAATTCACCCCTCCACTTT.

The V and J genes are TRBV28 and TRBJ1-2; tentative D call: TRBD1 (5 bases). Looked up from germline, CDR1 is MDHEN and CDR2 is SYDVKM. The CDR3 loop spans 13 amino acids. V gave up 3 bases and J gave up 8 bases, with 13 bases separating them. In nucleotides, the CDR3 is TGTGCCAGCAGTTTTCTGCGGGGCCTGGGCTACACCTTC. Translation: CASSFLRGLGYTF.

The chain is built from TRBV5-1 and TRBJ2-5; TRBD1 aligns across 10 bases. CDR1 and CDR2 from the germline V gene are SGHRS and YFSETQ. This CDR3 is built from 15 residues. Trimming removed 7 bases from V and 3 bases from J; junction bases left unmatched: 9. The CDR3 loop reads CASVRDRGLKETQYF. As DNA, the CDR3 is TGCGCCAGCGTCCGGGACAGGGGACTTAAAGAGACCCAGTACTTC. The full variable domain, in which reference TRBV5-1 and TRBJ2-5 provide the parts outside the CDR3, is KAGVTQTPRYLIKTRGQQVTLSCSPISGHRSVSWYQQTPGQGLQFLFEYFSETQRNKGNFPGRFSGRQFSNSRSEMNVSTLELGDSALYLCASVRDRGLKETQYFGPGTRLLVL.

The V gene is TRBV3-1 (or the pseudogene TRBV3-2), the J gene TRBJ2-7, with D uncertain. Germline CDR1 reads LGHDT; CDR2 reads YNNKEL (reference sequence). This CDR3 region has 14 residues. Trimming took off 4 bases at V and 6 bases at J, with 16 bases between the two ends. The chain's CDR3 is CASSRVPLKLEQYF. In DNA, the CDR3 is TGTGCCAGCAGCCGAGTCCCCCTCAAACTCGAGCAGTACTTC.

V is TRBV6-2 or TRBV6-3 and J is TRBJ1-2; D remains unclear. Per the germline V gene, CDR1 is MNHEY and CDR2 is SVGEGT. V was clipped by 2 bases and J by 2 bases, with 9 bases between them. The length of the CDR3 is 14 residues. The chain's CDR3 is CASSYIRENYGYTF. DNA for the CDR3: TGTGCCAGCAGTTACATCCGGGAGAACTATGGCTACACCTTC.

Note on this clone: This CDR3 is also generated by other DNA sequences in the sample. The chain uses TRBV28 and TRBJ1-2, with 11 positions matching TRBD1. The CDR3 extends over 15 amino acids. Unmatched junction bases numbered 0, after V lost 3 bases and J lost 0 bases. CDR1 is MDHEN, CDR2 SYDVKM, per germline. The DNA of the CDR3 is TGTGCCAGCAGTTTGGGACAGGGGGCTAACTATGGCTACACCTTC. It specifies CASSLGQGANYGYTF.

J is TRBJ2-3 and V is TRBV4-2, with 11 bases aligning to TRBD2. J lost 3 bases, V lost 2 bases, and 4 bases had no gene match. The length of the CDR3 is 16 residues. CDR1 LGHNA and CDR2 YNFKEQ come from the germline V gene. CDR3 sequence: CASSQRASGGTDTQYF. Written as DNA, the CDR3 is TGTGCCAGCAGCCAACGCGCTAGCGGGGGGACAGATACGCAGTATTTT.

The rearrangement uses TRBV27 and TRBJ1-1; the D is unclear. With 6 bases removed from V and 3 bases from J, the gap between germline ends came to 8 bases. Germline loops: CDR1 MNHEY, CDR2 SMNVEV (reference sequence). CDR3 size: 12 residues. As DNA, the CDR3 is TGTGCCAGCAGCGGGAGACACACTGAAGCTTTCTTT. Translation gives CASSGRHTEAFF.

The V and J genes are TRBV27 and TRBJ2-7, with D possibly TRBD1 on 6 matching bases. This CDR3 has 14 residues. CDR1 is MNHEY and CDR2 is SMNVEV in the germline V gene (reference sequence). V lost 4 bases to trimming and J lost 7 bases, with 17 bases between them. CDR3 DNA sequence: TGTGCCAGCAGTTCCCTTACAGGGACGCGGGAGCAGTACGTC. It specifies CASSSLTGTREQYV.

The chain joins TRBV10-2 to TRBJ1-5, with 10 nucleotides matching TRBD1. V gave up 6 bases and J gave up 7 bases; unmatched junction bases: 6. Germline CDR1 WSHSY, CDR2 SAAADI. The CDR3 extends over 14 amino acids. In DNA, the CDR3 is TGCGCCAGCAGGGGACAGGGGTTTAGCCAGCCCCAGCATTTT. Its translation: CASRGQGFSQPQHF.

This clone occurred once. The CDR3 sequence: CASSHRNMGQGSSGANVLTF. In DNA form, the CDR3 reads TGCGCCAGCAGCCACCGCAATATGGGACAGGGCTCGTCTGGGGCCAACGTCCTGACTTTC. This chain links TRBV4-1 with TRBJ2-6, with 9 bases matching TRBD1. Germline CDR1 reads MGHRA; CDR2 reads YSYEKL. The CDR3 length is 20 residues. V dropped 3 bases and J dropped 1; count of bases not matched to a gene: 13.

The J gene is TRBJ2-7, the V gene TRBV6-1; D perhaps matches TRBD1 (6 bases). The CDR3 has 16 amino acids. With 0 bases removed from V and 1 base from J, the gap between germline ends came to 13 bases. The V gene's germline CDR1 is MNHNS and CDR2 SASEGT. CDR3 in amino acids: CASSEAPGHPSYEQYV. The CDR3 region has the DNA TGTGCCAGCAGTGAAGCCCCGGGACACCCGTCCTACGAGCAGTACGTC.

The gene calls are TRBV7-2 and TRBJ1-1; no clear D gene. From germline, CDR1 is SGHTA and CDR2 FQGNSA. The V end was cut by 9 bases, the J end by 1 base, with 18 bases between. The CDR3 has 15 amino acids. The DNA of the CDR3 is TGTGCCAGTAGACTACAGCGGCGGTCGAACACTGAAGCTTTCTTT. It yields the protein CASRLQRRSNTEAFF.

The chain joins TRBV5-4 to TRBJ2-3; perhaps TRBD1 as D (8 bases). CDR1 SGHNT and CDR2 YYREEE come from the germline V gene (reference sequence). Trimming left V 0 bases short and J 3 bases short, with 20 bases between. The CDR3 is 18 amino acids. CDR3 residues: CASSLANRGGGGTDTQYF. CDR3 coding DNA: TGTGCCAGCAGCTTGGCCAACAGGGGGGGAGGCGGGACAGATACGCAGTATTTT.

The chain recombines TRBV4-1 with TRBJ2-6; 9 bases fit TRBD2. V was clipped by 7 bases and J by 0 bases; unmatched bases: 7. CDR3 length equals 17 residues. CDR1 and CDR2 from the germline V gene are MGHRA and YSYEKL. CDR3 DNA: TGCGCCAGCAATAGCGGGAGCGCTTACTCTGGGGCCAACGTCCTGACTTTC. Its protein is CASNSGSAYSGANVLTF.

This chain uses TRBV19 with TRBJ1-5, with TRBD1 matching over 8 bases. Germline CDR1 reads LNHDA; CDR2 reads SQIVND (reference sequence). V was clipped by 8 bases and J by 0 bases; unmatched bases: 9. This CDR3 contains 16 residues. This CDR3 reads CASGDRTIYSNQPQHF. The DNA for the CDR3 is TGTGCCAGTGGGGACAGGACAATTTATAGCAATCAGCCCCAGCATTTT.

The chain couples TRBV5-1 to TRBJ1-5, with 8 bases lining up with TRBD1. V gave up 4 bases and J gave up 3 bases; unmatched junction bases: 6. Germline V gene lookup returns CDR1 SGHRS and CDR2 YFSETQ. The CDR3 length is 15 residues. CDR3 nucleotide sequence: TGCGCCAGCAGCCCCGGACAGGGCCTCAATCAGCCCCAGCATTTT. As protein: CASSPGQGLNQPQHF.

The chain uses TRBV27 and TRBJ1-2; 7 bases line up with TRBD1. The CDR3 is 14 residues long. The germline V gene has CDR1 MNHEY and CDR2 SMNVEV (reference sequence). Trimming took 3 bases from V and 9 from J; bases not matched to a gene: 10. CDR3 coding DNA: TGTGCCAGCAGTTTCCAAACCCCAGGGGGAAGCTACACCTTC. Its translation is CASSFQTPGGSYTF.

This rearrangement joins TRBV12-5 to TRBJ2-2; 10 positions match TRBD1. Germline V CDR1 and CDR2: LGHNT, FRNRAP. V was clipped by 3 bases and J by 7 bases; unmatched bases: 11. The CDR3 is 17 residues long. CDR3: CASGLSNDRGQNGELFF. The CDR3 DNA sequence: TGTGCTAGTGGTTTATCAAACGACAGGGGGCAGAACGGGGAGCTGTTTTTT.

This clone is a singleton in its sample. The chain has TRBV7-9 and TRBJ2-5, with a possible D match to TRBD1 (5 bases). Per the germline V gene, CDR1 is SEHNR and CDR2 is FQNEAQ (reference sequence). The CDR3 is 16 residues long. V lost 2 bases, J lost 4 bases, and 17 bases lay in between. The CDR3 nucleotides read TGTGCCAGCAGCTTAAATTTACAGGCTGATCGAGAGACCCAGTACTTC. Its protein product is CASSLNLQADRETQYF.

J is TRBJ2-7 and V is TRBV6-2 or TRBV6-3; D possibly corresponds to TRBD2 (8 bases). V shed 6 bases and J shed 0 bases, with 15 bases lying between them. CDR3 length equals 15 residues. Germline-derived CDR1 and CDR2 are MNHEY and SVGEGT. Here the CDR3 reads CASSKGAGGSYEQYV. As DNA, the CDR3 is TGTGCCAGCAGCAAGGGGGCGGGAGGCTCCTACGAGCAGTACGTC.

The chain is built from TRBV19 and TRBJ1-2, with unresolved D. Germline lookup yields CDR1 LNHDA and CDR2 SQIVND (reference sequence). The CDR3 extends over 15 amino acids. The ends were cut back, 0 bases at V and 3 bases at J, with 11 bases in the middle. CDR3 DNA: TGTGCCAGTAGTATAGATCGGTCGGGGTACTATGGCTACACCTTC. It is translated as CASSIDRSGYYGYTF.

This rearrangement joins TRBV27 to TRBJ2-1; TRBD1 agrees at 8 bases. Germline CDR1 is MNHEY and CDR2 is SMNVEV (reference sequence). Trimming took 6 bases from V and 0 from J; bases not matched to a gene: 7. CDR3 length: 16 amino acids. This chain's CDR3 is CASRTDRATSYNEQFF. CDR3 sequence (DNA): TGTGCCAGCAGAACGGACAGGGCAACCTCCTACAATGAGCAGTTCTTC.

Here the CDR3 reads CAWRGQGYAEAFF. In DNA, the CDR3 is TGTGCCTGGAGGGGACAGGGGTACGCTGAAGCTTTCTTT. The genes are TRBV30 and TRBJ1-1, with 10 bases lining up with TRBD1. Trimming at V came to 3 bases and at J to 6 bases, leaving 4 bases not matched to a gene. Germline values: CDR1 GTSNPN, CDR2 SVGIG (reference sequence). This CDR3 has 13 residues.

V is TRBV30 and J is TRBJ2-7; 9 bases align to TRBD1. CDR1 GTSNPN and CDR2 SVGIG come from the germline V gene (reference sequence). The CDR3 is 15 residues long. V shed 2 bases, J shed 2 bases, and the junction held 7 bases outside the gene matches. The CDR3 DNA reads TGTGCCTGGAGTCGTAAACAGGGGGCGACCTACGAGCAGTACGTC. It is translated as CAWSRKQGATYEQYV.